A selection of T cell receptor beta chains follows, all from one sample in a study of response to subunit inactivated influenza vaccine. A single record per CDR3 protein comes from TCRdb applying MiXCR to the RT-PCR reads. The sample carries 650,000 to 800,000 distinct CDR3 sequences, approximately 14% recorded once. Specimen: PBMCs from blood, collected approximately 15 days before vaccination. Every receptor here comes from a man between 50 and 59 years old who received an inactivated influenza vaccine. Each CDR3 is given without its conserved first and last residue. Only part of the rows carry a size: once, few, many, or a class if the clone is expanded.

j_call | clone_size | cdr3_length | v_call | cdr3_aa
TRBJ1-2 | . | 11 | TRBV6-6 | ASRSRDEDGYT
TRBJ1-5 | few | 11 | TRBV29-1 | SVAAGWGQPQH
TRBJ2-3 | . | 13 | TRBV20-1 | SARRGGLATDTQY
TRBJ2-2 | few | 14 | TRBV5-5 | ASSLGAVSNTGELF
TRBJ2-7 | few | 15 | TRBV5-4 | ASSSPPGQGTPYEQY
TRBJ2-6 | . | 14 | TRBV3-1 | ASSHTDSSGANVLT
TRBJ2-5 | few | 10 | TRBV6-1 | ASSEAPSAFS
TRBJ2-1 | . | 14 | TRBV14 | ASSRGTSGSYNEQF
TRBJ2-7 | many | 15 | TRBV28 | ASSLIYLGEGPYEQY
TRBJ2-5 | few | 15 | TRBV7-2 | ASSLLGGSGRRETQY
TRBJ1-6 | few | 12 | TRBV20-1 | SARGGTGGTPLH
TRBJ1-1 | . | 11 | TRBV5-5 | ASSLDINTEAF
TRBJ1-1 | few | 11 | TRBV24-1 | ATSDLWGSEAF
TRBJ1-2 | few | 11 | TRBV6-1 | AGQGATNYGYT
TRBJ1-6 | . | 11 | TRBV29-1 | SVGDDRARPLH
TRBJ2-5 | few | 13 | TRBV20-1 | SAIRLAGAEETQY
TRBJ2-3 | . | 10 | TRBV3-1 | ASNLLAGEQY
TRBJ2-1 | many | 11 | TRBV21-1 | ASSKLTGGSQF
TRBJ2-1 | . | 13 | TRBV5-1 | ASRRGDLSYNEQF
TRBJ2-3 | . | 12 | TRBV18 | ASSPWGTTDTQY
TRBJ2-2 | few | 12 | TRBV19 | ASERDKSTGELF
TRBJ1-2 | . | 13 | TRBV12-3/TRBV12-4 | ASSSQRGSLYGYT
TRBJ1-4 | few | 15 | TRBV20-1 | SAREPGRREIREKLF
TRBJ2-1 | . | 16 | TRBV9 | ASSVPKGVSGVNNEQF
TRBJ2-5 | . | 10 | TRBV29-1 | SVGRGLETQY
TRBJ2-1 | many | 13 | TRBV12-3/TRBV12-4 | ASTLAGAAYNEQF
TRBJ2-1 | . | 12 | TRBV11-2 | ASSSNTGYNEQF
TRBJ1-2 | few | 12 | TRBV10-3 | AISGDRVIYGYT
TRBJ2-7 | . | 14 | TRBV15 | ATSRPRTGNSYEQY
TRBJ1-6 | . | 12 | TRBV5-6 | ASSLRDSNSPLH
TRBJ1-2 | few | 11 | TRBV12-3/TRBV12-4 | ASRTGWDYGYT
TRBJ1-2 | many | 13 | TRBV7-2 | ASSPEPVSVVGYT
TRBJ2-5 | . | 12 | TRBV12-3/TRBV12-4 | ASSLEASQETQY
TRBJ1-2 | . | 12 | TRBV3-1 | ASSQGRGQHGYT
TRBJ1-2 | few | 12 | TRBV5-1 | ASSLTPGSYGYT
TRBJ2-7 | once | 13 | TRBV7-9 | ASSPSGGDSYEQY
TRBJ1-6 | . | 12 | TRBV9 | ASSGTDSDSPLH